This entry is about one TCR beta chain. What it binds is unknown. This PCR relied on a set of 60 Vbeta primers and 13 Jbeta primers. Profiled with immunoSEQ multiplex PCR; TCRdb holds only in-frame clones, not every one. The sample lists around 130,000 clones, approximately 84% occurring once. V lost 3 bases to trimming and J lost 2 bases, with 16 bases between them. Germline V gene lookup returns CDR1 KGHSH and CDR2 LQKENI. The CDR3 consists of 16 residues. These data come from a study of cytomegalovirus exposure and HLA in healthy donors. Notes on the study in general: A missense variant in DCLRE1C was later tied to TCR beta V- and J-gene trimming. Fewer N-insertions than the approximately 680-donor mean were reportedly shown by an Asian-associated ancestry cluster in a later analysis. A few V segments could not be told apart, such as TRBV6-2 and TRBV6-3, and were left out.

The source is a boy aged 2 to 9 in good health and CMV-seronegative. Sequencing input: PBMCs. V usage is TRBV18 and J usage is TRBJ1-1, with a tentative D call TRBD1 (5 bases). CDR3 DNA: TGTGCCAGCTCACCGCTTCAGGGTGATTTTAACACTGAAGCTTTCTTT. Translated, it gives CASSPLQGDFNTEAFF.